These T cell receptor beta chains were read from a single sample in a study of cytomegalovirus exposure and HLA in healthy donors. Here immunoSEQ multiplex PCR was the method, and the copy in TCRdb shows in-frame clones only, minus some. The sample spans roughly 50,000 clones; the ten largest clones claim 12%. The sequenced sample consisted of PBMCs. Source of these receptors: a woman aged 60-70 years in good health and CMV-seropositive. Both conserved end residues are part of each CDR3. A D gene is named only where the DNA matches it firmly.

D gene	V gene	J gene	CDR3 DNA	CDR3 protein
-	TRBV5-6	TRBJ1-5	TGTGCCAGCAGCCTATACCGGGCAGGGAGCAATCAGCCCCAGCATTTT	CASSLYRAGSNQPQHF
-	TRBV28	TRBJ1-6	TGTGCCAGCAGTTTAGCCTCACTTAATTCACCCCTCCACTTT	CASSLASLNSPLHF
TRBD1	TRBV10-3	TRBJ1-2	TGTGCCATCAGCACAGGGGACTATGGCTACACCTTC	CAISTGDYGYTF
-	TRBV11-3	TRBJ2-6	TGTGCCAGCAGCGTGCTAAGTGGGGCCAACGTCCTGACTTTC	CASSVLSGANVLTF
-	TRBV7-9	TRBJ1-2	TGTGCCAGCAGCACCCGCACTACAGGGATCCGAGGCTACACCTTC	CASSTRTTGIRGYTF
TRBD1	TRBV7-2	TRBJ2-7	TGTGCCAGCAGCTCACAGGGGTGGAGGGAGCAGTACTTC	CASSSQGWREQYF
-	TRBV7-2	TRBJ1-5	TGTGCCAGCAGCTTACAGAGCAATCAGCCCCAGCATTTT	CASSLQSNQPQHF
-	TRBV23-1	TRBJ2-1	TGCGCCAGCAGTCAATCGATCCTGGGGGCCAGCCCGAGAGGGCCTCCCTACAATGAGCAGTTCTTC	CASSQSILGASPRGPPYNEQFF
-	TRBV27	TRBJ2-7	TGTGCCAGCAGTATGGGAGCCCCCTCCTACGAGCAGTACTTC	CASSMGAPSYEQYF
-	TRBV6-5	TRBJ2-7	TGTGCCAGCAGCCTCAAGGGACTGTACGAGCAGTACTTC	CASSLKGLYEQYF
-	TRBV5-6	TRBJ2-3	TGTGCCAGCAGCCGACGGGACTCCCGCGTGACCACAGATACGCAGTATTTT	CASSRRDSRVTTDTQYF
-	TRBV29-1	TRBJ1-5	TGCAGCGTCGCGGGGACCTCAGCTCAGCCCCAGCATTTT	CSVAGTSAQPQHF
-	TRBV28	TRBJ1-2	TGTGCCAGCAGGGCCCAGGGAAGCAACTATGGCTACACCTTC	CASRAQGSNYGYTF
-	TRBV28	TRBJ2-7	TGTGCCAGCAGCAACAGGGCCTACGAGCAGTACTTC	CASSNRAYEQYF
-	TRBV2	TRBJ1-1	TGTGCCAGTACTACAGGGCCGAACACTGAAGCTTTCTTT	CASTTGPNTEAFF
-	TRBV10-3	TRBJ1-4	TGTGCCATCAGTGCGCAGGACAGTAGACTGTTTTTT	CAISAQDSRLFF
TRBD1	TRBV5-1	TRBJ1-4	TGCGCCAGCAGCTTGGGGGGACAGGGGGCTGCTAATGAAAAACTGTTTTTT	CASSLGGQGAANEKLFF
-	TRBV6-5	TRBJ2-1	TGTGCCAGCAGTTACTCGACGGGTATGAGGAGTGAGCAGTTCTTC	CASSYSTGMRSEQFF
TRBD1	TRBV5-1	TRBJ2-7	TGCGCCAGCAGCTTGGCTGGGACAGGGGACGAGCAGTACTTC	CASSLAGTGDEQYF
-	TRBV18	TRBJ1-5	TGTGCCAGCTCACGGACCGGCGGGGGCAATAGCAATCAGCCCCAGCATTTT	CASSRTGGGNSNQPQHF
-	TRBV9	TRBJ1-4	TGTGCCAGCTGTCCCGGGTATCCCAATGAAAAACTGTTTTTT	CASCPGYPNEKLFF
TRBD1	TRBV6-5	TRBJ2-7	TGTGCCAGCAGTCTCTCGGACAGGGTGAATGGTGAGCAGTACTTC	CASSLSDRVNGEQYF
-	TRBV27	TRBJ2-5	TGTGCCAGCAGCATATCCAGGGGGAGGGAGACCCAGTACTTC	CASSISRGRETQYF
-	TRBV11-3	TRBJ1-4	TGTGCCAGCAGCGATAGGGCCAGGGTGAATGAAAAACTGTTTTTT	CASSDRARVNEKLFF
-	TRBV11-3	TRBJ1-2	TGTGCCAGCAGCCCTAATAACTATGGCTACACCTTC	CASSPNNYGYTF
-	TRBV28	TRBJ1-5	TGTGCCAGCAGGACCCAGGGTAACAGCAATCAGCCCCAGCATTTT	CASRTQGNSNQPQHF
TRBD1	TRBV19	TRBJ2-5	TGTGCCAGTAGTACGGTGACAGGGCGCCAAGAGAACCAGTACTTC	CASSTVTGRQENQYF
TRBD1	TRBV4-1	TRBJ1-4	TGCGCCAGCAGCCAAGGGGGAGGACAGGCTGAAAAACTGTTTTTT	CASSQGGGQAEKLFF
-	TRBV2	TRBJ1-2	TGTGCCAGCAGTGAAGGAAAGGGGGGGGCAGGGCAGCGTCTTAACTATGGCTACACCTTC	CASSEGKGGAGQRLNYGYTF
TRBD2	TRBV11-3	TRBJ2-7	TGTGCCAGCAGCTTAGAGCGGGGAGGGGCGTACGAGCAGTACTTC	CASSLERGGAYEQYF
-	TRBV10-1	TRBJ2-4	TGCGCCAGCAGTGAGACGGGGAACATTCAGTACTTC	CASSETGNIQYF
TRBD1	TRBV12-5	TRBJ1-4	TGTGCTAGTGACGGACAGGGCGGTAATGAAAAACTGTTTTTT	CASDGQGGNEKLFF
-	TRBV18	TRBJ1-4	TGTGCCAGCTCCCCCCGGGACGGGGGTGAAAAACTGTTTTTT	CASSPRDGGEKLFF
-	TRBV19	TRBJ2-2	TGTGCCAGTAGTATATCGGCAGGGAACACCGGGGAGCTGTTTTTT	CASSISAGNTGELFF
TRBD2	TRBV4-2	TRBJ2-1	TGTGCCAGCAGCTCTGGGACAGCGGGGGGTGACAATGAGCAGTTCTTC	CASSSGTAGGDNEQFF
TRBD1	TRBV27	TRBJ1-2	TGTGCCAGCAGTAACTGGGACAGGGGGGGTTATGGCTACACCTTC	CASSNWDRGGYGYTF
TRBD1	TRBV9	TRBJ1-6	TGTGCCAGCAGCCTAACGCCAGGGGGATCACCCCTCCACTTT	CASSLTPGGSPLHF
TRBD1	TRBV5-1	TRBJ2-7	TGCGCCAGCAGCCGGACAGGGGATTACGAGCAGTACTTC	CASSRTGDYEQYF
TRBD2	TRBV29-1	TRBJ2-1	TGCAGCGTTGAGGTTTGGACTAGCGGGGGGGCGTATGAGCAGTTCTTC	CSVEVWTSGGAYEQFF
-	TRBV6-1	TRBJ1-5	TGTGCCAGCTCAACGGGGGGCAGGTATCAGCCCCAGCATTTT	CASSTGGRYQPQHF
-	TRBV4-3	TRBJ2-6	TGCGCCAGCAGCCAAGAGCTTAAAGAACAATACTCTGGGGCCAACGTCCTGACTTTC	CASSQELKEQYSGANVLTF
-	TRBV10-1	TRBJ2-6	TGCGCCAGCAGTGACTCTCGAGCTGGGGCCAACGTCCTGACTTTC	CASSDSRAGANVLTF